Described below is a single T cell receptor (beta chain) sequence and its context. Antigen: not known. The sample is drawn from a study of CD8 T cells in ankylosing spondylitis. Study-wide results and limits: Reportedly, significant enrichment of disease-linked clones occurred in matched ankylosing spondylitis synovial fluid. Prior literature has documented some motif variants in synovial fluid and blood from reactive arthritis. Eight or nine highly homologous variants formed a TCR beta motif that appeared characteristic of ankylosing spondylitis blood. Disease-linked clones, CD8+, were relatively rare in peripheral blood.

Quantitative 5'-RACE with molecular barcodes was used to make the TCR beta libraries. One entry per CDR3 protein results from TCRdb running MiXCR on the 5' RACE reads. The profile covers about 800,000 distinct CDR3 sequences, with about 10% appearing a single time and roughly 0.51% taken by the ten largest. V dropped 2 bases and J dropped 4 bases, with 14 bases sitting between them. The CDR3 is 15 amino acids. Germline V gives CDR1 SGHVS, CDR2 FQNEAQ. The rearrangement uses TRBV7-8 and TRBJ1-2, with D possibly matching TRBD1 (5 bases). Sequenced material: blood, either unsorted or a sorted T cell fraction (not recorded which). This sequence originates from a male donor with ankylosing spondylitis. This CDR3 reads CASSLPRRGFYGYTF. CDR3 sequence (DNA): TGTGCCAGCAGCTTACCCAGACGGGGGTTCTATGGCTACACCTTC.